This T cell receptor (beta chain) was captured by sequencing in a study of cytomegalovirus exposure and HLA in healthy donors. This CDR3 is 15 amino acids long. Losses at the gene ends were 2 bases for V and 1 base for J; bases not matched to a gene: 3. From germline, CDR1 is SGHNT and CDR2 YENEEA. PCR employed 60 Vbeta and 13 Jbeta primers. Only in-frame clones appear in the TCRdb table, and some are missing; sequencing was by immunoSEQ multiplex PCR. Among 150,000 to 200,000 clones, 70% to 85% were seen once, and the ten largest hold less than 1.5%. Study-wide findings and caveats: Productive rates of about 87% or about 30% were seen for most TCR beta V segments in an earlier analysis. A later analysis reportedly found fewer N-insertions in an Asian-associated ancestry cluster than the roughly 670-donor mean.

Regarding this clone: The antigen remains undetermined.

This receptor was obtained from a man aged 18 to 35 in good health and CMV-seronegative. The chain recombines TRBV11-3 with TRBJ1-1; TRBD1 aligns across 8 bases. The material sequenced was PBMCs. The CDR3 DNA is TGTGCCAGCAGCTTAACCGGGACAGGGAACACTGAAGCTTTCTTT. As protein: CASSLTGTGNTEAFF.